This entry is about one T cell receptor (beta chain). As yet, its antigen is unknown. The record originates from a study of shared clonotypes between healthy human individuals. Produced via immunoSEQ multiplex PCR; TCRdb's table is partial and in-frame only. In the table there are 1.6 million or so clones, around 98.5% of which are singletons. Germline loops: CDR1 KGHSH, CDR2 LQKENI. The CDR3 is 15 amino acids. With V trimmed by 1 base and J by 8 bases, 5 bases remained unmatched. Study observations and caveats: Sharing across four donors was highest in naive CD4 (roughly 5%) and lowest in memory CD8 (roughly 0.4%).

The origin of this receptor is a man under 40 in good health. The J gene is TRBJ1-3, the V gene TRBV18; 10 nucleotides agree with TRBD1. Sequencing was carried out using naive CD4+ T cells sorted from blood. Sample subset: CD45RA+ positively selected. The CDR3 nucleotides read TGTGCCAGCTCACCACGGACCGGGACAGGGGACACCATATATTTT. This sequence encodes CASSPRTGTGDTIYF.